The entry below gives a single T cell receptor beta chain sequence along with its context. Antigen: not known. This specimen comes from a study of human versus mouse CDR3 diversity and MHC coevolution. Using immunoSEQ multiplex PCR, the repertoire was profiled, and TCRdb retains in-frame clones only, with some absent. The table lists 86,000 or so clones, over 85% of them singletons, with over 1.3% in the top ten. Germline V CDR1 and CDR2: MDHEN, SYDVKM. CDR3 length: 14 amino acids. Trimming removed 4 bases from V and 1 base from J, with 10 bases in between. The study, taken as a whole, reports: The lowest clonal inequality scores came from most of the three human donors. Mice had fewer CDR3 deletions and insertions than humans on average.

Sorting isolated naive CD4 T cells lacking CD45RO and expressing CD62L. V gene TRBV28 combines with J gene TRBJ1-1; D is unclear. The clonotype originates from a person aged 30-69 years in good health. The material sequenced was naive CD4+ T cells from blood. Subset here: CD45RO-negative CD62L-positive naive CD4 T cells. The CDR3 nucleotides read TGTGCCAGCAGTTCTTTAGGAGGGAACACTGAAGCTTTCTTT. Translated: CASSSLGGNTEAFF.